The entry below gives a single TCR beta chain sequence along with its context. This table comes from immunoSEQ multiplex PCR, and its TCRdb copy is limited to in-frame clones, with some not included. The sample holds roughly 81,000 clones; over 85% are singletons and the top ten take approximately 11%. This specimen belongs to a study of OX40 agonist ivuxolimab in advanced cancers. Study-wide context: Patients were infused with ivuxolimab every 2 weeks at 0.01 to 10 mg/kg. Three dose-escalation patients had partial responses: one with hepatocellular carcinoma and two with cutaneous melanoma.

Germline V gene data show CDR1 as SGDLS and CDR2 as YYNGEE. With V trimmed by 3 bases and J by 3 bases, 8 bases remained unmatched. The CDR3 has 16 amino acids. Sequencing used CD4+ or CD8+ T cells sorted from blood, obtained in a trial of the OX40 agonist ivuxolimab. The chain has TRBV9 and TRBJ2-7; 11 bases match TRBD2. The source is an adult with an advanced solid tumor such as melanoma, head and neck, liver or kidney cancer. CDR3 DNA sequence: TGTGCCAGCAGCGGGGGGACTAGCGGAGTTAGCTACGAGCAGTACTTC. Its translation is CASSGGTSGVSYEQYF.